The 2 T cell receptor beta chains reported below all come from one sample, sequenced in a study of CD4 T cells in relation to SARS-CoV-2 and coronaviruses (TCRdb year 2021). For these TCRs, the target antigens are not known. Libraries were constructed by the immunoSEQ multiplex PCR assay. The clones in this table, taken by TCRdb from immuneACCESS, are in-frame only. Not every clone is retained; where verified, under half of the shortfall comes from an unresolved V gene, and the cause of the rest is unknown. For this sample the table gives more than 20,000 clones, of which less than 70% were detected only once. The top ten constitute approximately 10% of the sample. CD4+ T cells from unexposed donors were collected before the COVID-19 pandemic (2011-2018). Following 10 days of culture, the EasySep CD4+ T cell isolation kit was used to isolate CD4+ T cells. Input material: CD4+ T cells from PBMCs, cultured in vitro. These receptors came from a human donor in good health.

The chain has TRBV29-1 and TRBJ1-1; TRBD1 agrees at 9 bases. The CDR3 loop spans 13 amino acids. V dropped 7 bases and J dropped 2; count of bases not matched to a gene: 5. Germline lookup yields CDR1 SQVTM and CDR2 ANQGSEA. CDR3 DNA: TGCAGCGCCGGGACAGGGATTAACACTGAAGCTTTCTTT. Residues: CSAGTGINTEAFF. Full variable domain (outside the CDR3, taken from reference TRBV29-1 and TRBJ1-1): SAVISQKPSRDICQRGTSLTIQCQVDSQVTMMFWYRQQPGQSLTLIATANQGSEATYESGFVIDKFPISRPNLTFSTLTVSNMSPEDSSIYLCSAGTGINTEAFFGQGTRLTVV.

The gene calls are TRBV11-2 and TRBJ1-6; D is undetermined. V was pared by 3 bases and J by 8 bases, with 2 bases between. CDR1 and CDR2 (germline): SGHAT, FQNNGV. The CDR3 is made up of 11 amino acids. Here the CDR3 DNA reads TGTGCCAGCAGCTTGGATTCACCCCTCCACTTT. Its protein is CASSLDSPLHF.